The 31 T cell receptor beta chains below come from one sample, sequenced in a study of molecular identifiers for immune sequencing clone quantification. TCRdb reanalysed the PCR reads using MiXCR and keeps one entry per CDR3 protein. This table holds some 590,000 distinct CDR3 sequences, roughly 23% found once. Sequences were obtained from naive CD8+ T cells from blood, with Jurkat cell RNA spiked in. As for subset: FACS-sorted CD8+CD4-CCR7+CD45RA+ naive T cells. These receptors were obtained from a human donor in good health. Some libraries in this study had Jurkat cell RNA spiked in.

Concerning this clonotype itself: A much larger clonotype is one base distant, so this may be a read error. The chain links TRBV7-6 to TRBJ2-5, with 9 bases matching TRBD1. The CDR3 has 18 residues. Germline lookup yields CDR1 SGHVS and CDR2 FNYEAQ. In nucleotides, the CDR3 is TGTGCCAGCAGCTTAGTCTCCAAGGTTAACAGGGGGCAAGGGACCCAGTACTTC. This gives the protein CASSLVSKVNRGQGTQYF.

This clonotype has just a few counts. The J gene is TRBJ2-3, the V gene TRBV11-2; TRBD1 aligns across 7 bases. The CDR3 extends over 17 amino acids. V gave up 3 bases and J gave up 0 bases; unmatched junction bases: 9. Looked up from germline, CDR1 is SGHAT and CDR2 is FQNNGV. DNA of the CDR3: TGTGCCAGCAGCTTTCGGACAGGTCATCCTAGCACAGATACGCAGTATTTT. It codes for CASSFRTGHPSTDTQYF.

This clonotype appeared many times. The chain joins TRBV5-5 to TRBJ1-1; 9 nucleotides line up with TRBD1. This CDR3 comprises 18 residues. The germline CDR1 and CDR2 sequences are SGHKS and YYEKEE (reference sequence). The V and J ends lost 2 bases and 0 bases, in that order; junction bases with no gene match: 11. The CDR3 nucleotides read TGTGCCAGCAGCTTAGCTAGGACAGGGGAAGGAATGAACACTGAAGCTTTCTTT. Encoded protein: CASSLARTGEGMNTEAFF.

This clonotype was seen repeatedly, ten times or more. The chain carries TRBV7-6 and TRBJ1-5; D uncertain. This CDR3 region has 16 residues. Trimming left V 5 bases short and J 1 base short, with 15 bases between. From germline, CDR1 is SGHVS and CDR2 FNYEAQ. CDR3 amino acids: CASSLVSGRSNQPQHF. The DNA of the CDR3 is TGTGCCAGCAGCCTAGTTTCTGGGCGGAGCAATCAGCCCCAGCATTTT. The variable domain in full, with the rest retrieved from reference TRBV7-6 and TRBJ1-5, is GAGVSQSPRYKVTKRGQDVALRCDPISGHVSLYWYRQALGQGPEFLTYFNYEAQQDKSGLPNDRFSAERPEGSISTLTIQRTEQRDSAMYRCASSLVSGRSNQPQHFGDGTRLSIL.

The V call is TRBV9, the J call TRBJ1-1; tentatively, D is TRBD1 (5 bases). Germline V gene data show CDR1 as SGDLS and CDR2 as YYNGEE. This CDR3 is built from 14 residues. Trimming pared 0 bases from V and 7 bases from J, leaving 13 bases between. CDR3 in DNA: TGTGCCAGCAGCGTAGTCCAGGGAGGCTTTGAAGCTTTCTTT. Amino acids: CASSVVQGGFEAFF.

In its sample, this clonotype was seen many times. The DNA for the CDR3 is TGTGCCAGCAGCTTAGAGTCAGCTAGCACAGATACGCAGTATTTT. It codes for CASSLESASTDTQYF. V usage is TRBV7-9 and J usage is TRBJ2-3; D unclear. CDR1 is SEHNR, CDR2 FQNEAQ, per germline (reference sequence). Between the trimmed V and J ends, which lost 1 base and 0 bases, there was a span of 8 bases. CDR3 length: 15 residues.

The rearrangement links TRBV27 to TRBJ2-3, with D possibly TRBD2 on 6 matching bases. Looked up from germline, CDR1 is MNHEY and CDR2 is SMNVEV (reference sequence). The CDR3 contains 17 residues. The V and J ends lost 5 bases and 2 bases respectively, with 20 bases between them. The CDR3 DNA reads as TGTGCCAGCAGTCTCTTAGGGACTGTGGACCTCACAGATACGCAGTATTTT. Residues: CASSLLGTVDLTDTQYF.

Of note for this clonotype: A read error may be the cause here, since a much bigger clone is one base away. The V gene is TRBV25-1, the J gene TRBJ2-7; D is perhaps TRBD1 (5 bases). Per the germline V gene, CDR1 is MGHDK and CDR2 is SYGVNS. The CDR3 is 15 residues long. The V end lost 1 base, the J end lost 0 bases, and 10 bases lay between the germline ends. The CDR3 loop is CASSEWGPSSYEQYF. The CDR3 DNA sequence: TGTGCCAGCAGTGAATGGGGCCCGAGCTCCTACGAGCAGTACTTC.

There are many counts of this clonotype. This rearrangement joins TRBV27 to TRBJ2-4; D is undetermined. Germline V CDR1 and CDR2: MNHEY, SMNVEV (reference sequence). CDR3 length equals 11 residues. Trimming took 5 bases from V and 9 from J, leaving 8 bases between them. CDR3 sequence reads: CASSLGSIQYF. The CDR3 nucleotides read TGTGCCAGCAGTCTAGGGTCCATTCAGTACTTC.

As to this clonotype: One end of the junction varies from germline; a read error may be responsible. This chain joins TRBV19 and TRBJ2-5; the D gene is possibly TRBD1 (6 bases). Germline V gene data show CDR1 as LNHDA and CDR2 as SQIVND (reference sequence). The CDR3 runs to 15 residues. As DNA, the CDR3 is TGTGCCAGTACCCTCACCAGCAGGGGCCAAGAGCCCCAGTACTTC. Amino acids: CASTLTSRGQEPQYF.

This clonotype was seen only once. Given a much more abundant clone one base away, this may be a read error. The chain recombines TRBV19 with TRBJ2-1; no firm D call. The CDR3 is 13 residues long. Germline values: CDR1 LNHDA, CDR2 SQIVND (reference sequence). The CDR3 protein is CASSVVPAVEQSF. The CDR3 nucleotides read TGTGCCAGTAGTGTCGTCCCCGCGGTTGAGCAGTCCTTC.

This clonotype was observed many times. The chain is built from TRBV12-3 or TRBV12-4 and TRBJ2-5; no clear D gene. The CDR3 is made up of 13 amino acids. Trimming left V 3 bases short and J 2 bases short, with 7 bases between. This CDR3 is CASSFSMQETQYF. In DNA form, the CDR3 reads TGTGCCAGCAGTTTCTCCATGCAAGAGACCCAGTACTTC.

This clonotype has a handful of counts. One end of the junction is discordant with germline, which a read error may explain. The V call is TRBV13, the J call TRBJ1-1, with D maybe TRBD1 (5 bases). The CDR3 is 14 residues long. In germline, CDR1 is PRHDT, CDR2 FYEKMQ (reference sequence). The CDR3 protein is CASSFPTEWEGALF. The CDR3 region has the DNA TGTGCCAGCAGCTTCCCGACAGAATGGGAGGGAGCTCTCTTT.

This clonotype occurred once. The chain is built from TRBV21-1 and TRBJ1-5; TRBD1 reflects the table's D call only, with no check against the DNA. TRBV21-1 is classified as a pseudogene. The CDR3 spans 20 residues. CDR3 coding DNA: TGTGCCAGCAGCGTAAGGCGGAAGGGGGGACAGGGGGCGATCCCGCAGCCCCAGCATTTT. Residues: CASSVRRKGGQGAIPQPQHF.

In this sample, this clonotype turned up many times. V and J are TRBV5-4 and TRBJ1-6; weak D call: TRBD1 (6 bases). V was cut by 0 bases and J by 2 bases, with 9 bases left in between. The germline V gene encodes CDR1 SGHNT and CDR2 YYREEE (reference sequence). The CDR3 consists of 16 residues. CDR3 amino acids: CASSLEPGAYNSPLHF. The DNA for the CDR3 is TGTGCCAGCAGCTTGGAGCCAGGGGCCTATAATTCACCCCTCCACTTT.

This clonotype was found a few times. The V and J genes are TRBV7-9 and TRBJ2-2, with 14 bases matching TRBD2. From germline, CDR1 is SEHNR and CDR2 FQNEAQ (reference sequence). Unmatched junction bases numbered 7, after V lost 4 bases and J lost 0 bases. The CDR3 contains 19 residues. The CDR3 here is CASSSPRGLAGANTGELFF. CDR3 coding DNA: TGTGCCAGCAGCTCCCCCAGGGGACTAGCGGGGGCGAACACCGGGGAGCTGTTTTTT.

This clonotype has at least ten counts. V and J are TRBV6-5 and TRBJ2-7; 13 positions agree with TRBD2. V lost 8 bases and J lost 3; bases outside the gene matches: 1. This CDR3 contains 13 residues. The germline CDR1 and CDR2 sequences are MNHEY and SVGAGI. CDR3 region: CASRLAGGYEQYF. Here the CDR3 DNA reads TGTGCCAGCCGACTAGCGGGAGGCTACGAGCAGTACTTC.

The chain carries TRBV27 and TRBJ1-1; 11 nucleotides agree with TRBD1. The CDR3 has 20 amino acids. With V trimmed by 2 bases and J by 0 bases, 14 bases remained unmatched. Germline CDR1 is MNHEY and CDR2 is SMNVEV (reference sequence). CDR3 bases: TGTGCCAGCAGTTTAGGCGTCGCGTTTGGGACAGGGGGTATGAACACTGAAGCTTTCTTT. Its protein product is CASSLGVAFGTGGMNTEAFF.

Details on this clonotype: A read error may explain this, as a much larger clone is one base away. This chain joins TRBV7-2 and TRBJ2-7; D may match TRBD1 or TRBD2 (5 bases each). V shed 4 bases and J shed 5 bases, with 15 bases lying between them. Germline CDR1 reads SGHTA; CDR2 reads FQGNSA. The CDR3 sequence is 14 residues long. DNA for the CDR3: TGTGCCAGCAGCTCGGGACGGGGTACACACGAGCAGTACTTC. Amino acids: CASSSGRGTHEQYF.

Regarding this clonotype: One end of the junction is discordant with germline, which a read error may explain. The V gene is TRBV27, the J gene TRBJ1-6; D perhaps matches TRBD1 (5 bases). The CDR3 has 19 residues. Germline V gene data show CDR1 as MNHEY and CDR2 as SMNVEV (reference sequence). In DNA, the CDR3 is TGTGTCAGCACTCCCGAGGGCAGGGCCGCTAGCTCCTATAATTCACCCCTCCACTTT. Amino acids: CVSTPEGRAASSYNSPLHF.

As to this clonotype: A much more abundant neighbour one base away suggests this may be a read error. The conserved phenylalanine or tryptophan is not found at the CDR3 terminus, so this likely reflects a read error. The rearrangement joins TRBV6-4 to TRBJ2-2; a weak D match, TRBD2 (5 bases). Germline V CDR1 and CDR2: MRHNA, SNTAGT. V was shortened by 3 bases and J by 5 bases, with 7 bases between the two germline ends. This CDR3 region has 13 residues. CDR3 coding DNA: TGTGCCAGCAGTGAGGACTTAACCGGGGAGCTGTTTTAT. It specifies CASSEDLTGELFY.

This clonotype was seen at least ten times. The J gene is TRBJ2-4, the V gene TRBV7-9; 7 bases fit TRBD1. CDR1 is SEHNR and CDR2 is FQNEAQ in the germline V gene (reference sequence). The V gene end was trimmed by 2 bases and the J gene end by 1 base; junction bases not matched to a gene: 2. The CDR3 loop spans 15 amino acids. CDR3 coding DNA: TGTGCCAGCAGCTTATCACAGGGGGCCAAAAACATTCAGTACTTC. Encoded protein: CASSLSQGAKNIQYF.

This clonotype was observed at least ten times. The V and J genes are TRBV23-1 and TRBJ2-3; D gene unclear. TRBV23-1 is designated an ORF whose function remains uncertain. Between the trimmed V and J ends, which lost 4 bases and 4 bases, there was a span of 12 bases. The CDR3 contains 14 residues. Here the CDR3 reads CASSLLCRPDTQYF. The DNA for the CDR3 is TGCGCCAGCAGTCTTCTTTGCCGACCAGATACGCAGTATTTT.

This clonotype occurred a few times. The J gene is TRBJ2-2, the V gene TRBV7-6, with D perhaps given as TRBD1 or TRBD2 (5 bases each). Germline V CDR1 and CDR2: SGHVS, FNYEAQ. Trimming shortened V by 5 bases and J by 6 bases, and 13 bases separated the two germline ends. The CDR3 contains 14 residues. The CDR3 nucleotides read TGTGCCAGCAGCCCATACCAGGGAGCCGGGGAGCTGTTTTTT. It specifies CASSPYQGAGELFF.

This clonotype occurred a few times. The chain employs TRBV6-2 or TRBV6-3 and TRBJ1-6, with D unclear. The CDR3 spans 14 residues. Trimming left V 2 bases short and J 8 bases short, with 10 bases between. Germline loops: CDR1 MNHEY, CDR2 SVGEGT. CDR3 nucleotide sequence: TGTGCCAGCAGTTACGGCGGGGAGGATTCACCCCTCCACTTT. Amino acid sequence: CASSYGGEDSPLHF.

This clonotype occurred many times. This chain uses TRBV7-9 with TRBJ1-4; 7 nucleotides agree with TRBD1. J gave up 0 bases and V 5 bases, and 12 bases lay outside the gene matches. CDR3 length equals 18 residues. The germline V gene has CDR1 SEHNR and CDR2 FQNEAQ (reference sequence). The CDR3 loop is CASSDTWDREPTNEKLFF. The CDR3 bases are TGTGCCAGCAGCGATACCTGGGACAGAGAACCAACTAATGAAAAACTGTTTTTT.

About this clonotype itself: This CDR3 is missing its conserved last phenylalanine or tryptophan, likely due to a read error. J is TRBJ2-5 and V is TRBV7-2; D is unresolved. The CDR3 covers 10 residues. The V and J ends lost 9 bases and 2 bases respectively, with 4 bases between them. Germline CDR1 is SGHTA and CDR2 is FQGNSA. The CDR3 bases are TGTGCCAGGGGTCAAGAGACCCAGTACATC. Its protein is CARGQETQYI.

A word on this clonotype: A single base separates this from a much larger clone, so it may be a read error. V is TRBV9 and J is TRBJ2-2; D may be TRBD2 (6 bases). There are 16 residues in the CDR3. Per the germline V gene, CDR1 is SGDLS and CDR2 is YYNGEE. The CDR3 DNA reads as TGTGCCAGCAGCCCAACGGGCCTCGAAAGGAACGGGGGGCTGTTTTTT. Encoded protein: CASSPTGLERNGGLFF.

The CDR3 bases are TGTGCCATCAGCACCGGGTGGACAGCATCGGAGACCCAGTACTTC. Protein product: CAISTGWTASETQYF. The chain employs TRBV24-1 and TRBJ2-5; tentative D call: TRBD1 (6 bases). V lost 11 bases, J lost 5 bases, and 23 bases lay in between. Germline V gene lookup returns CDR1 KGHDR and CDR2 SFDVKD. The CDR3 runs 15 residues.

The chain has TRBV11-3 and TRBJ2-5; TRBD2 matches at 11 bases. CDR1 and CDR2 (germline): SGHNT, YENEEA. The CDR3 has 19 amino acids. The V segment lost 2 bases and the J segment 2 bases; nucleotides outside the gene matches: 13. The CDR3 protein is CASSLYLKTSGARQETQYF. CDR3 nucleotide sequence: TGTGCCAGCAGCTTATATCTAAAGACTAGCGGGGCCCGACAAGAGACCCAGTACTTC. The entire variable domain, with the rest obtained from reference TRBV11-3 and TRBJ2-5, is as follows: EAGVVQSPRYKIIEKKQPVAFWCNPISGHNTLYWYLQNLGQGPELLIRYENEEAVDDSQLPKDRFSAERLKGVDSTLKIQPAELGDSAVYLCASSLYLKTSGARQETQYFGPGTRLLVL.

This CDR3 is CASSPRESSGEKLFF. In DNA, the CDR3 is TGTGCCAGCAGCCCCAGGGAGTCCAGCGGGGAAAAACTGTTTTTT. The rearrangement joins TRBV3-1 to TRBJ1-4, with D maybe TRBD1 (5 bases). The CDR3 consists of 15 residues. Looked up from germline, CDR1 is LGHDT and CDR2 is YNNKEL (reference sequence). Trimming removed 4 bases at V and 8 bases at J, with 17 bases between.